This T cell receptor beta chain appears in the sequencing data of a study of blood T cell repertoires in COVID-19 (dated by TCRdb to 2020 to 2021). For context, the study as a whole: The collaborator samples originated in the United States, Italy and Spain and spanned the acute and convalescent phases of COVID-19. Samples came from the ongoing ImmuneRACE study (first 160 participants) plus 1,254 subjects from 6 global collaborators. Where HLA class I and class II types were available, the types were taken from metadata supplied by the sample provider, not from assay-based typing. Deeply sampled blood TCRbeta repertoires from subjects exposed to, actively infected with, or recovered from COVID-19 were included in the dataset. The material from the prospective study consisted of cDNA or gDNA derived from T cells, B-cell-depleted T cells, or PBMCs. The repertoires were made available in a free public database intended to serve as a resource for research on the immune response to SARS-CoV-2. Sample metadata almost always included a de-identified subject ID, COVID-19 status, age in years and sex. Study-wide findings and limitations: How much clinical and demographic metadata was included differed by source and by participant, and the metadata was provided uncurated.

The immunoSEQ Assay, a bias-controlled multiplex PCR, was used to amplify TCRbeta CDR3 regions from genomic DNA. For the original study's pipeline: The number of nucleated cells in each sample was estimated by amplification of reference gene primers within the assay. Sequence reads were collapsed and filtered to measure the absolute abundance of every unique TCRbeta CDR3 rearrangement. For each sample, productive Simpson clonality was calculated by taking the square root of Simpson's diversity index across productive rearrangements. This is the immuneACCESS table as TCRdb keeps it, with only in-frame sequences that have V and J called. A part of the clones is gone; compared with another copy, unresolved V genes explain less than half, and the rest is unexplained. Clonal size and the V and J genes are those of that table, whereas D and trimming came from the DNA. Here the sample has roughly 280,000 clones; about 90% occur a single time. Jointly, the top ten make up about 11% of the sample.

CDR1 SGHNT and CDR2 YYREEE are derived from the germline V gene (reference sequence). V ends up 0 bases short and J 3 bases short, with an unmatched junction base count of 6. The CDR3 spans 15 residues, from the cysteine through the phenylalanine. Just the 45-base CDR3 DNA is kept, in frame starting at base 1. In this sample, this clone turned up a few times. No antigen is known for it. The sample holds no much larger clone one base away, and base qualities are not on file. One collaborating source in Seattle enrolled patients while the patients were actively infected and followed the patients over time throughout the course of disease. Each collaborating institution followed its own protocols to collect whole blood in K2EDTA tubes. Collaborator samples were shipped for TCRbeta analysis as frozen whole blood, isolated PBMCs, or DNA extracted from either sample type.

Input material: peripheral blood. The source of this sequence is a woman in her thirties with COVID-19, enrolled during active disease. Recombination connected TRBV5-4 to TRBJ2-7; 7 of the junction bases match TRBD2. The CDR3: CASSLADGGGYEQYF. Here is the DNA: TGTGCCAGCAGCTTGGCCGATGGGGGGGGCTACGAGCAGTACTTC.